The entry below gives a single T cell receptor beta chain sequence along with its context. Its antigen is as yet unknown. Some clones are missing from TCRdb's copy, which holds only in-frame ones; the method was immunoSEQ multiplex PCR. The sample has approximately 91,000 clones, 87% seen once. These data come from a study of OX40 agonist ivuxolimab in advanced cancers. V was trimmed by 3 bases and J by 2 bases, leaving 3 bases between them. The CDR3 contains 11 residues. CDR1 and CDR2 (germline): DFQATT, SNEGSKA (reference sequence). Autoimmune disease history or systemic immunosuppression was exclusionary. Study results and caveats: With doses of 0.1-3.0 mg/kg, partial responders showed among the lowest clonal expansion. Some patients who did not respond also had low normalized T-cell clonal expansion.

The chain combines TRBV20-1 with TRBJ2-3; D is unclear. This material consisted of CD4+ or CD8+ T cells sorted from blood, taken in a trial of the OX40 agonist ivuxolimab. The receptor was derived from an adult with an advanced solid tumor such as melanoma, head and neck, liver or kidney cancer. The CDR3 region is CSARITDTQYF. DNA for the CDR3: TGCAGTGCTAGGATCACAGATACGCAGTATTTT.